The clone carrying this TCR beta chain showed up many times. The antigen is undetermined. The germline V gene encodes CDR1 MNHEY and CDR2 SVGEGT. This CDR3 is 14 amino acids long. V was clipped by 6 bases and J by 6 bases, with 12 bases between them. This record comes from a study of T-cell reconstitution after alpha-beta-depleted transplantation in children. Study-wide points: Some patients showed high day-60 TCRbeta diversity, which derived from surviving recipient T cells and thymic progenitors.

A TCRbeta library incorporating unique molecular identifiers was prepared. TCRdb re-analysed the PCR reads in MiXCR, keeping a single row per CDR3 protein. Here the sample spans 250,000 to 300,000 distinct CDR3 sequences, around a tenth being singletons. The V gene is TRBV6-2 or TRBV6-3, the J gene TRBJ1-6; a weak D match, TRBD1 (6 bases). Sequenced here: peripheral blood, sampled 180 days after TCRalphabeta/CD19-depleted stem cell transplant. This TCR derives from a male patient between 2 and 10 years old who had a stem cell transplant for chronic granulomatous disease, so the T cells may come from the graft donor. The CDR3 loop is CASRQGWRNSPLHF. The CDR3 DNA sequence: TGTGCCAGCAGACAGGGTTGGCGTAATTCACCCCTCCACTTT.